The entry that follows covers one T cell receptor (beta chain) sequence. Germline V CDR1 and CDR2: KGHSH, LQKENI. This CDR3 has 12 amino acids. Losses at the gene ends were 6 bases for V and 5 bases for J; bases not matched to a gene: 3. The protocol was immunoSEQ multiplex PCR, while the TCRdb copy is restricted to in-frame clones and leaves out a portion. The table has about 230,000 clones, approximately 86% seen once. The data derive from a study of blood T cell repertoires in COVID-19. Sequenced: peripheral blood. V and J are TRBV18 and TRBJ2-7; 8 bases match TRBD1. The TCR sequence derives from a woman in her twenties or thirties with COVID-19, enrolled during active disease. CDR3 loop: CASSRGQDEQYF. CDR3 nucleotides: TGTGCCAGCTCCAGGGGGCAGGACGAGCAGTACTTC.